This TCR beta chain was sequenced during a study of blood T cells in healthy people across ages. Study-level results: As age increased, TCR beta diversity per million T cells fell in a roughly linear fashion. Diversity of TCR beta correlated strongly with naive T cell percentage.

Drawing of peripheral blood yielded about 10 milliliters from each donor. This clonotype has just a few counts. Its antigen is still unknown. The germline gives CDR1 MGHDK, CDR2 SYGVNS. V lost 0 bases to trimming and J lost 1 base; unmatched junction nucleotides: 5. The CDR3 sequence is 16 residues long. A second PCR, run for about 6 to 11 cycles, used a sample-barcoded 5' primer plus a J-beta primer mix. Carrying 12 random nucleotides, a template-switch adaptor labeled each individual cDNA molecule. TCRdb recomputed calls from the 5' RACE reads with MiXCR, one row per CDR3 protein. Among about 640,000 distinct CDR3 sequences listed, roughly 50% were seen once.

The TCR comes from a man aged 55 to 70 in good health. V gene TRBV25-1 combines with J gene TRBJ2-5; 7 positions match TRBD1. Sequenced sample: blood. The CDR3 reads CASSEYNRGGQETQYF. In nucleotides, the CDR3 is TGTGCCAGCAGTGAATATAACAGGGGTGGCCAAGAGACCCAGTACTTC.